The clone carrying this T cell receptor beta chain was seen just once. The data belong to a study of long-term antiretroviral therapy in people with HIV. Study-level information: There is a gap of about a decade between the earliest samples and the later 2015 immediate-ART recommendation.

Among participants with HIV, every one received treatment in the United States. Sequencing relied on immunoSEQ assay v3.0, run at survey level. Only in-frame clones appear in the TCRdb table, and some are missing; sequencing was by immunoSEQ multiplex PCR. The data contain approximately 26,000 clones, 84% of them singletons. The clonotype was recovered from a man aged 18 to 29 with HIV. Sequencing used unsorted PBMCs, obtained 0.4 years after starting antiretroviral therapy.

CDR3 residues: CAISEAMGGSYNEQFF. The DNA for the CDR3 is TGTGCCATCAGTGAGGCGATGGGCGGGTCCTACAATGAGCAGTTCTTC. The chain links TRBV10-3 to TRBJ2-1, with D tentatively TRBD2 (5 bases). V was cut by 2 bases and J by 1 base, with 12 bases left in between. Germline V gives CDR1 ENHRY, CDR2 SYGVKD. The CDR3 has 16 residues.